What follows are 18 T cell receptor beta chains derived from one specimen sequenced in a study of T cell clones after liver transplantation. Sequencing was performed with immunoSEQ multiplex PCR; in TCRdb, only in-frame clones are kept and a portion is missing. The sample yields about 76,000 clones, roughly 85% seen once. The sequenced sample was CD4+ T cells from blood, obtained at the 22-month timepoint. These receptors were collected from a human patient who received a liver transplant. Some T cells may have originated in the graft donor.

The chain recombines TRBV7-2 with TRBJ1-2, with 7 bases matching TRBD1. Germline trimming cut 8 bases from V and 5 bases from J; bases unmatched to any gene: 8. Germline-derived CDR1 and CDR2 are SGHTA and FQGNSA. This CDR3 has 13 amino acids. CDR3 DNA: TGTGCCAGCCGGAGGGGGACAGAGTATGGCTACACCTTC. Amino acids: CASRRGTEYGYTF. The full variable domain, with the rest looked up from reference TRBV7-2 and TRBJ1-2, is GAGVSQSPSNKVTEKGKDVELRCDPISGHTALYWYRQSLGQGLEFLIYFQGNSAPDKSGLPSDRFSAERTGGSVSTLTIQRTQQEDSAVYLCASRRGTEYGYTFGSGTRLTVV.

This clone was observed a handful of times. This chain uses TRBV29-1 with TRBJ2-7; D could derive from TRBD1 or TRBD2 (5 bases each). Between the trimmed V and J ends, which lost 7 bases and 5 bases, there was a span of 15 bases. The germline V gene has CDR1 SQVTM and CDR2 ANQGSEA. This CDR3 has 12 amino acids. The CDR3 spells CSASRGNHEQYF. In nucleotides, the CDR3 is TGCAGCGCCTCCCGGGGCAATCACGAGCAGTACTTC.

This clone was observed a handful of times. At the DNA level, this CDR3 is encoded by other sequences in the same sample as well. The CDR3 spells CASSVDPGGEDQPQHF. The CDR3 DNA reads as TGTGCCAGCAGCGTAGATCCAGGGGGCGAGGATCAGCCCCAGCATTTT. The chain combines TRBV9 with TRBJ1-5; 8 positions match TRBD1. The CDR3 runs 16 residues. The trim removed 0 bases at V and 5 bases at J, leaving 7 bases unmatched. The V gene's germline CDR1 is SGDLS and CDR2 YYNGEE.

V gene TRBV5-4 combines with J gene TRBJ2-7, with D possibly TRBD2 on 6 matching bases. From germline, CDR1 is SGHNT and CDR2 YYREEE (reference sequence). Deletions cut 4 bases from V and 2 bases from J, with 13 bases between. The CDR3 loop spans 14 amino acids. In nucleotides, the CDR3 is TGTGCCAGCAGCCTGGGACTGCCTCCCTACGAGCAGTACTTC. Translated: CASSLGLPPYEQYF.

Note on this clone: This CDR3 is also generated by other DNA sequences in the sample. The V call is TRBV6-1, the J call TRBJ1-2; D gene ambiguous. Germline V gene lookup returns CDR1 MNHNS and CDR2 SASEGT. The CDR3 spans 15 residues. Trimming removed 6 bases at V and 3 bases at J, with 17 bases between. DNA for the CDR3: TGTGCCAGCAGAAACACTGGGAGGGCTCACTATGGCTACACCTTC. It is translated as CASRNTGRAHYGYTF.

The CDR3 spells CESGTRNSYNEQFF. CDR3 DNA sequence: TGTGAAAGCGGGACCCGAAACTCCTACAATGAGCAGTTCTTC. The V call is TRBV27, the J call TRBJ2-1; 7 bases line up with TRBD2. The CDR3 covers 14 residues. Germline V gene sequence: CDR1 MNHEY, CDR2 SMNVEV (reference sequence).

The chain joins TRBV9 to TRBJ1-6; 7 nucleotides match TRBD1. Unmatched junction bases numbered 11, after V lost 4 bases and J lost 7 bases. Germline V lookup: CDR1 SGDLS, CDR2 YYNGEE. The length of the CDR3 is 16 residues. The CDR3 loop is CASSPQGGENNSPLHF. CDR3 DNA: TGTGCCAGCAGCCCCCAGGGGGGTGAGAACAATTCACCCCTCCACTTT.

The chain joins TRBV19 to TRBJ1-1, with TRBD1 identical over 9 bases. Germline CDR1 and CDR2: LNHDA and SQIVND (reference sequence). V lost 5 bases, J lost 11 bases, and 6 bases stayed unmatched. The CDR3 totals 12 residues. CDR3 nucleotide sequence: TGTGCCAGTAGTCTCCGACAGGGGGACGCTTTCTTT. This encodes CASSLRQGDAFF.

The rearrangement joins TRBV11-2 to TRBJ2-3; TRBD1 aligns across 8 bases. The CDR3 consists of 17 residues. V was clipped by 6 bases and J by 0 bases; unmatched bases: 11. Looked up from germline, CDR1 is SGHAT and CDR2 is FQNNGV. DNA of the CDR3: TGTGCCAGCAGTAAAGCCGGGGGACAGGCGAGCACAGATACGCAGTATTTT. This gives the protein CASSKAGGQASTDTQYF.

The chain couples TRBV27 to TRBJ2-7; perhaps TRBD1 as D (5 bases). V lost 6 bases and J lost 4, with 19 bases in between. The CDR3 has 15 amino acids. The germline CDR1 and CDR2 sequences are MNHEY and SMNVEV (reference sequence). CDR3 sequence (DNA): TGTGCCAGCAGCCCCGACAGCCTAATGACATACGAGCAGTACTTC. Translating gives CASSPDSLMTYEQYF.

This clone came up once. This chain joins TRBV11-1 and TRBJ1-2, with D perhaps TRBD1 (5 bases). This CDR3 comprises 14 residues. The ends were cut back, 5 bases at V and 5 bases at J, with 15 bases in the middle. Germline V gene data show CDR1 as SGHAT and CDR2 as FQDESV (reference sequence). The chain's CDR3 is CASSGGRGGYGYTF. CDR3 nucleotides: TGTGCCAGCAGCGGAGGACGGGGCGGGTATGGCTACACCTTC.

The chain joins TRBV11-2 to TRBJ2-7, with D perhaps TRBD1 (5 bases). The germline CDR1 and CDR2 sequences are SGHAT and FQNNGV. This CDR3 has 14 amino acids. V was cut by 1 base and J by 2 bases, with 9 bases left in between. The CDR3: CASSLAREPYEQYF. CDR3 bases: TGTGCCAGCAGCTTAGCCAGGGAACCCTACGAGCAGTACTTC.

This chain links TRBV7-3 with TRBJ2-2, with D possibly being TRBD1 or TRBD2 (5 bases each). This CDR3 is 16 amino acids long. V shed 1 base and J shed 3 bases, with 12 bases lying between them. Germline V lookup: CDR1 SGHTA, CDR2 FQGTGA. The CDR3 loop reads CASSLNGRGDTGELFF. The DNA of the CDR3 is TGTGCCAGCAGCTTAAACGGGCGAGGGGACACCGGGGAGCTGTTTTTT.

The V and J genes are TRBV19 and TRBJ2-3; D may be TRBD1 or TRBD2 (5 bases each). V lost 2 bases to trimming and J lost 4 bases, with 10 bases between them. Germline V gene lookup returns CDR1 LNHDA and CDR2 SQIVND (reference sequence). The CDR3 is made up of 14 amino acids. This CDR3 reads CASSIQGAPDTQYF. The CDR3, as DNA: TGTGCCAGTAGTATACAGGGAGCGCCAGATACGCAGTATTTT.

This clone was recorded once. This sequence joins TRBV18 and TRBJ2-5; D gene unclear. Deletions cut 2 bases from V and 2 bases from J, with 9 bases between. The CDR3 is 14 residues long. CDR1 KGHSH and CDR2 LQKENI come from the germline V gene. The CDR3 loop reads CASSPIIGQETQYF. For the CDR3, the DNA is TGTGCCAGCTCACCAATAATCGGACAAGAGACCCAGTACTTC.

This chain joins TRBV9 and TRBJ2-5, with D perhaps TRBD1 (6 bases). The V end lost 3 bases, the J end lost 5 bases, and 17 bases lay between the germline ends. This CDR3 has 15 amino acids. From germline, CDR1 is SGDLS and CDR2 YYNGEE. The CDR3 region is CASSAGSQGTETQYF. The DNA of the CDR3 is TGTGCCAGCAGCGCGGGGTCTCAGGGGACGGAGACCCAGTACTTC.

The chain has TRBV6-5 and TRBJ2-1; 14 nucleotides align to TRBD2. The germline V gene has CDR1 MNHEY and CDR2 SVGAGI. The CDR3 contains 15 residues. Trimming cost V 4 bases and J 9 bases; bases outside gene matches: 5. This CDR3 reads CASSSRTSGRREQFF. The CDR3, as DNA: TGTGCCAGCAGTTCCAGGACTAGCGGGAGGCGTGAGCAGTTCTTC.

Notes on this clone: Other DNA sequences of this sample code for an identical CDR3. This rearrangement joins TRBV19 to TRBJ2-7; D may be TRBD1 or TRBD2 (5 bases each). This CDR3 contains 14 residues. Per germline, CDR1 LNHDA and CDR2 SQIVND (reference sequence). Trimming cost V 3 bases and J 2 bases, with 11 bases left between them. DNA of the CDR3: TGTGCCAGTAGTATTCGGGGCAGACCCTACGAGCAGTACTTC. Residues: CASSIRGRPYEQYF.